Described below is a single T cell receptor (beta chain) sequence and its context. These data are taken from a study of beta chain features in type 1 diabetes. Every bit of the isolated RNA underwent reverse transcription, so sequencing read expressed TCRB transcripts. The data were produced by immunoSEQ multiplex PCR, yet TCRdb's version contains in-frame clones alone and is incomplete. The repertoire holds hundreds of thousands of clones, approximately 31% seen once, with almost 0.065% in the top ten. Per germline, CDR1 GTSNPN and CDR2 SVGIG (reference sequence). This CDR3 comprises 15 residues. Between the trimmed V and J ends, which lost 0 bases and 0 bases, there was a span of 9 bases.

This sequence originates from a man younger than 35 in good health. Sequencing was done on a sample of naive CD4+ T cells from blood. This chain uses TRBV30 with TRBJ1-3; maybe TRBD1 (5 bases). CDR3 protein: CAWSVWGSSGNTIYF. CDR3 nucleotides: TGTGCCTGGAGTGTATGGGGCAGCTCTGGAAACACCATATATTTT.